This T cell receptor beta chain emerged from a study of PD-1 blockade in classical Hodgkin lymphoma. Overall study: Patients were administered nivolumab (3 mg/kg intravenously) every 2 weeks.

Time point described: cycle 4 day 1 (C4D1), after 6 weeks of nivolumab. Every patient had relapsed following autologous stem cell transplantation, and cohorts differed in brentuximab vedotin exposure. The CD4+ T cells used were purified from thawed PBMCs through magnetic negative selection. Method: immunoSEQ multiplex PCR; TCRdb's copy keeps in-frame clones and lacks some. The data show 20,000 to 25,000 clones, around three quarters seen once. Germline V lookup: CDR1 MNHNS, CDR2 SASEGT. Trimming removed 0 bases from V and 7 bases from J; junction bases left unmatched: 6. The length of the CDR3 is 15 residues.

The TCR originated in a human donor with classical Hodgkin lymphoma. Here the sequenced sample was CD4+ T cells from blood, taken before the fourth cycle of nivolumab. The rearrangement joins TRBV6-1 to TRBJ2-4; 7 bases map to TRBD1. The DNA for the CDR3 is TGTGCCAGCAGTGAAGCGACAGGGAGATCGAACATTCAGTACTTC. Translated: CASSEATGRSNIQYF.